This TCR beta chain was documented in a study of blood T cell repertoires in COVID-19. About this clone: Germline and junction disagree at one end, which may indicate a read error.

The protocol was immunoSEQ multiplex PCR, while the TCRdb copy is restricted to in-frame clones and leaves out a portion. The repertoire holds 89,000 or so clones, with about 85% as singletons. Germline values: CDR1 KGHSH, CDR2 LQKENI. The CDR3 covers 17 residues. The TCR was taken from a man older than 75 with acute or convalescent COVID-19. The V gene is TRBV18, the J gene TRBJ1-2; 9 bases are shared with TRBD1. The sample consisted of peripheral blood. The CDR3 region has the DNA TGTGCCAGCTCACCAAGTAGGGACAGGGTGATGAGGTCCGGCTACATCTTC. Translation gives CASSPSRDRVMRSGYIF.